This T cell receptor (beta chain) was sequenced in a study of T cell responses to AZD1222 COVID-19 vaccine. Looking at the study overall: Second-dose intervals of approximately 4 or approximately 12 weeks were pooled.

Whole-study findings and limits: With two AZD1222 doses given, Spike-specific TCR breadth and depth both rose. AZD1222 recipients seropositive at baseline numbered only six or seven. Across spike, vaccine-associated CD4 TCRs were found, dominant at 160-218 and 743-854.

Germline CDR1 and CDR2: LGHNA and YSLEER. This CDR3 has 17 residues. V was pared by 4 bases and J by 1 base, with 10 bases of the junction left unmatched. A note on this clone: Its antigen is still unknown.

Sequencing was performed with immunoSEQ multiplex PCR; in TCRdb, only in-frame clones are kept and a portion is missing. The data show approximately 60,000 clones, more than 75% seen once. This receptor was taken from an adult in good health. J is TRBJ2-1 and V is TRBV4-3; TRBD2 matches 7 bases. The starting material was peripheral blood, obtained on day 0 of AZD1222 vaccination. CDR3 loop: CASSLTLGGSSYNEQFF. In DNA, the CDR3 is TGCGCCAGCAGCCTTACACTGGGGGGGTCATCCTACAATGAGCAGTTCTTC.